Below, 27 T cell receptor delta chains from the same sample are listed, as sequenced in a study of γδ T cells in repeated Plasmodium falciparum infection. TCRdb re-analyzed the multiplex PCR reads via CATT. Of about 48,000 delta-chain clones in the sample, 1.6% were seen once. Vgamma9/Vdelta2+ and Vdelta2-negative gammadelta T cells were flow-sorted from PBMC for bulk sequencing. Sequenced input: gamma-delta T cells from blood. These receptors all come from a pool of human donors (malaria-infected and uninfected, not separated).

To note about this clone: The TCRdb protein comes from a much larger clone and disagrees with this DNA's translation at residue 15, likely due to a read error; the protein given here is derived from the DNA. The genes are TRDV1 and TRDJ1; 7 positions agree with TRDD3. CDR1 and CDR2 from the germline V gene are TSWWSYY and QGS. CDR3 length: 17 amino acids. The CDR3 bases are TGTGCTCTTGGGGAGATCCCGGGGACTGGGGATAACGATAAACCCATCTTT. This codes for CALGEIPGTGDNDKPIF.

The genes are TRAV36/DV7 and TRDJ1, with D unresolved. Germline V lookup: CDR1 VTNFRS, CDR2 LTSSGIE (reference sequence). Trimming pared 3 bases from V and 13 bases from J, leaving 10 bases between. The CDR3 spans 9 residues. This chain's CDR3 is CAVGWQGIF. The DNA for the CDR3 is TGTGCTGTGGGCTGGCAGGGCATCTTT.

In regard to this clone: TCRdb assigns this DNA the protein of a much larger clone, which departs from its translation at residue 16; this likely reflects a read error, and the protein shown comes from translating the DNA. The rearrangement uses TRDV1 and TRDJ1, with D uncertain. TCRdb leaves out the J gene; it was filled in here by matching the DNA to germline. CDR1 is TSWWSYY, CDR2 QGS, per germline. This CDR3 has 20 residues. CDR3 nucleotide sequence: TGTGCTCTTGGGGAAAGACAAACCCCAGGAGTACTTCTCCACACCAATAAACTCATCTTT. This codes for CALGERQTPGVLLHTNKLIF.

This clone was detected only a few times. TCRdb lists the protein of a much larger clone for this DNA, which differs at residue 18, so this is likely a read error; the protein given here is translated from the DNA itself. This chain joins TRDV2 and TRDJ1, with 13 bases aligning to TRDD3. Germline loops: CDR1 GEAIGNYY, CDR2 EKD. After removal of 3 bases from V and 6 bases from J, the junction contained 27 bases not matched to a gene. There are 22 residues in the CDR3. The CDR3 sequence: CACDPLDTGGYGGFTHEHKLIF. For the CDR3, the DNA is TGTGCCTGTGACCCCCTGGATACTGGGGGATACGGGGGATTTACCCATGAGCATAAACTCATCTTT.

With respect to this clone: TCRdb has a much larger clone's protein, which differs at residue 10 from the translation of this DNA, likely because of a read error; what is shown is the protein translated from the DNA. The V and J genes are TRDV1 and TRDJ1, with 13 bases that match TRDD3. TCRdb carries no J gene annotation; the J gene was assigned here by matching the DNA with germline. Germline lookup yields CDR1 TSWWSYY and CDR2 QGS. The CDR3 totals 21 residues. J was trimmed by 1 base and V by 2 bases; bases with no gene match: 16. CDR3 residues: CALGEFRPRHWGIRGTDKLIF. The CDR3, as DNA: TGTGCTCTTGGGGAATTCAGACCCAGGCACTGGGGGATACGGGGCACCGATAAACTCATCTTT.

With respect to this clone: TCRdb pairs this DNA with a much larger clone's protein that differs at residue 4, likely a read error; the protein shown was translated from the DNA. The chain carries TRDV1 and TRDJ1; perhaps TRDD3 as D (5 bases). CDR3 length equals 19 residues. V lost 8 bases to trimming and J lost 4 bases, with 32 bases between them. Germline V gene data show CDR1 as TSWWSYY and CDR2 as QGS. This CDR3 reads CALSLPPLYGTERIDKLIF. DNA for the CDR3: TGTGCTCTTTCCCTCCCACCCTTATACGGGACTGAGCGTATCGATAAACTCATCTTT.

This clone was found a few times. TCRdb's protein for this DNA is that of a much larger clone and differs from the translation at residue 19, likely a read error; the protein shown is the DNA translation. No J gene was assigned, while the V gene was called as TRDV1; TRDD3, as called in the table, went unchecked against the DNA. This CDR3 spans 21 amino acids. Germline CDR1 and CDR2: TSWWSYY and QGS. This CDR3 reads CALGEIGLSTLTGGCSDKPIF. The DNA for the CDR3 is TGTGCTCTTGGGGAAATTGGACTAAGTACCCTTACTGGGGGATGTTCCGACAAACCCATCTTT.

In this sample, this clone is medium-sized. The V call is TRDV1, the J call TRDJ4; perhaps TRDD3 as D (6 bases). The CDR3 totals 16 residues. The V gene lost 2 bases and the J gene lost 5 bases, with 21 bases spanning the gap. Germline CDR1 TSWWSYY, CDR2 QGS. DNA for the CDR3: TGTGCTCTTGGGGAAATTGGTGGGCTGGGGACCGGGCCCCTGATCTTT. Protein product: CALGEIGGLGTGPLIF.

This clone was recorded at least ten times. TCRdb assigns this DNA the protein of a much larger clone, which departs from its translation at residue 7; this likely reflects a read error, and the protein shown comes from translating the DNA. V gene TRAV38-2/DV8 combines with J gene TRDJ1; 13 positions agree with TRDD3. The CDR3 contains 22 residues. V was pared by 2 bases and J by 3 bases, with 22 bases of the junction left unmatched. CDR1 is TSESDYY, CDR2 QEAYKQQN, per germline. In nucleotides, the CDR3 is TGTGCTTATAGGAGATTCTCTGCCTTCCCCCCGAGTACTGGGGGATACGCCGATAAACTCATCTTT. This translates into CAYRRFSAFPPSTGGYADKLIF.

This clone appeared a few times. For this DNA, TCRdb reports the protein of a much larger clone, which diverges at residue 13, most likely from a read error; the protein presented here is translated directly from the DNA. The chain is built from TRDV1 and TRDJ1, with 8 bases lining up with TRDD2. Since TCRdb gives no J gene, matching the DNA to germline was used here to assign it. The CDR3 consists of 19 residues. Trimming took 0 bases from V and 1 from J; bases not matched to a gene: 13. Germline V gives CDR1 TSWWSYY, CDR2 QGS. The CDR3 reads CALGELHLPTKGPTDKLIF. DNA for the CDR3: TGTGCTCTTGGGGAACTTCATCTTCCTACGAAGGGTCCCACCGATAAACTCATCTTT.

Comment on this clone: TCRdb lists the protein of a much larger clone for this DNA, which differs at residue 3, so this is likely a read error; the protein given here is translated from the DNA itself. The chain employs TRDV2 and TRDJ1; TRDD3 matches at 12 bases. Here the J gene came from matching the DNA to germline, since TCRdb omits it. The CDR3 totals 16 residues. Germline CDR1 GEAIGNYY, CDR2 EKD. CDR3 DNA sequence: TGTGCCCGTGACACACTGGGGGATACCCGGACCGATAAACTCATCTTT. It is translated as CARDTLGDTRTDKLIF.

This clone showed up many times. This chain links TRDV1 with TRDJ1; D could derive from TRDD2 or TRDD3 (5 bases each). V was trimmed by 0 bases and J by 4 bases, leaving 30 bases between them. CDR3 length: 21 amino acids. Germline-derived CDR1 and CDR2 are TSWWSYY and QGS. The CDR3 nucleotides read TGTGCTCTTGGGGAACTAGAGGAAGTGCCCATGCCCTACTGGTACAACGATAAACTCATCTTT. This codes for CALGELEEVPMPYWYNDKLIF.

Worth noting for this clone: The TCRdb record carries a much larger clone's protein, which differs from this DNA's translation at residue 7; a read error is the likely cause, and the protein listed here is the DNA translation. The chain recombines TRDV1 with TRDJ1; possibly TRDD2 for D (5 bases). Trimming left V 5 bases short and J 0 bases short, with 25 bases between. Germline CDR1 is TSWWSYY and CDR2 is QGS. The CDR3 loop spans 19 amino acids. CDR3 nucleotide sequence: TGTGCTCTTGGGATAGACTCCCTACTCCGACTTACTAACACCGATAAACTCATCTTT. Protein sequence: CALGIDSLLRLTNTDKLIF.

In this sample, this clone turned up a few times. Only one base separates this from a far larger clonotype, so it likely reflects a read error. The same CDR3 is also encoded by other DNA sequences in this sample. This chain uses TRDV1 with TRDJ1, with D perhaps matching TRDD3 (5 bases). Matching the DNA to germline supplied the J gene, which TCRdb does not give. The V end was cut by 2 bases, the J end by 0 bases, with 31 bases between. Looked up from germline, CDR1 is TSWWSYY and CDR2 is QGS. CDR3 size: 22 residues. In DNA form, the CDR3 reads TGTGCTCTTGGGGAATCTAAAAATGAGGGGGCGCCACTCTTACCTTACACCGATAAACTCATCTTT. The encoded protein is CALGESKNEGAPLLPYTDKLIF.

This clone occurred many times. The sample holds other DNA sequences that translate to the same CDR3. V usage is TRDV1 and J usage is TRDJ1; D is possibly TRDD3 (6 bases). Germline V gene data show CDR1 as TSWWSYY and CDR2 as QGS. The germline V and J ends were trimmed by 2 bases and 1 base, with 23 bases remaining between them. This CDR3 is built from 19 residues. The CDR3: CALGEIRYASGAGTDKLIF. Here the CDR3 DNA reads TGTGCTCTTGGGGAAATAAGGTACGCGTCTGGGGCGGGCACCGATAAACTCATCTTT.

This clone was observed at least ten times. TCRdb has a much larger clone's protein, which differs at residue 8 from the translation of this DNA, likely because of a read error; what is shown is the protein translated from the DNA. The chain has TRDV2 and TRDJ1; the D is unclear. TCRdb lists no J gene, so it was determined here by aligning the DNA to germline. V dropped 3 bases and J dropped 9 bases, with 16 bases sitting between them. Germline-derived CDR1 and CDR2 are GEAIGNYY and EKD. The CDR3 extends over 13 amino acids. The CDR3 DNA follows: TGTGCCTGTGACGTCCGACGGGCCCCCGAACTCATCTTT. Protein product: CACDVRRAPELIF.

Of note for this clone: TCRdb has a much larger clone's protein, which differs at residue 12 from the translation of this DNA, likely because of a read error; what is shown is the protein translated from the DNA. This chain links TRDV1 with TRDJ1; TRDD3 matches 7 bases. Since TCRdb gives no J gene, matching the DNA to germline was used here to assign it. V was pared by 8 bases and J by 1 base, with 22 bases of the junction left unmatched. The germline V gene has CDR1 TSWWSYY and CDR2 QGS. The CDR3 sequence is 19 residues long. The CDR3: CALRPDCPFWGVRTDKLIF. In DNA form, the CDR3 reads TGTGCTCTTCGGCCCGATTGCCCTTTCTGGGGGGTACGCACCGATAAACTCATCTTT.

This clone was seen a handful of times. TCRdb has a much larger clone's protein, which differs at residue 10 from the translation of this DNA, likely because of a read error; what is shown is the protein translated from the DNA. The rearrangement joins TRDV2 to TRDJ1; 9 bases fit TRDD3. Matching the DNA to germline supplied the J gene, which TCRdb does not give. V was clipped by 4 bases and J by 4 bases; unmatched bases: 9. Germline CDR1 is GEAIGNYY and CDR2 is EKD. This CDR3 is built from 15 residues. CDR3 DNA sequence: TGTGCCTGTGATCCTGTACTGGGGGACATCGATAAACTCATCTTT. Protein sequence: CACDPVLGDIDKLIF.

Of note for this clone: The TCRdb record carries a much larger clone's protein, which differs from this DNA's translation at residue 11; a read error is the likely cause, and the protein listed here is the DNA translation. The chain has TRDV1 and TRDJ1; no clear D gene. The J gene is absent in TCRdb and was assigned here via DNA matching to germline. From germline, CDR1 is TSWWSYY and CDR2 QGS. CDR3 length: 14 amino acids. CDR3 bases: TGTGCTCTTGGGGATTTAACCAGTGCCGATAGACTCATCTTT. Protein sequence: CALGDLTSADRLIF.

Worth noting for this clone: TCRdb's protein for this DNA is that of a much larger clone and differs from the translation at residue 14, likely a read error; the protein shown is the DNA translation. J is TRDJ1 and V is TRDV1; D unclear. The germline gives CDR1 TSWWSYY, CDR2 QGS. Trimming left V 0 bases short and J 2 bases short, with 28 bases between. The CDR3 loop spans 21 amino acids. In DNA form, the CDR3 reads TGTGCTCTTGGGGAACTCAGGGCGGGGCTTACGAAGGGACACGGGACCGATAAACTCATCTTT. Translated, it gives CALGELRAGLTKGHGTDKLIF.

This clone was recorded at least ten times. TCRdb shows a much larger clone's protein in place of this DNA's translation, and the two differ at residue 5, likely through a read error; the protein shown is translated from the DNA. V is TRDV1 and J is TRDJ1, with TRDD3 matching 9 bases. The germline CDR1 and CDR2 sequences are TSWWSYY and QGS. The CDR3 sequence is 17 residues long. Trimming at V came to 5 bases and at J to 2 bases, leaving 12 bases not matched to a gene. Here the CDR3 reads CALGIGAGGFSTDKLIF. CDR3 DNA: TGTGCTCTTGGGATCGGGGCTGGGGGATTCTCTACCGATAAACTCATCTTT.

With respect to this clone: Given a far larger clone just one base away, this is likely a sequencing read error. This same CDR3 is encoded by further DNA sequences in the sample. The chain is built from TRDV1 and TRDJ1; D is possibly TRDD3 (5 bases). No J gene is reported in TCRdb; it was inferred here by comparing the DNA with germline. This CDR3 spans 17 amino acids. The V gene's germline CDR1 is TSWWSYY and CDR2 QGS. The DNA of the CDR3 is TGTGCCCTTGGGGACAGAAGGGTACTGATGTACACCGATAAACTCATCTTT. Amino acids: CALGDRRVLMYTDKLIF.

This clone was picked up a small number of times. A read error likely explains why the TCRdb protein, taken from a much larger clone, differs from this DNA's translation at residue 13; the protein shown is translated from the DNA. The chain carries TRDV3 and TRDJ1; 7 bases align to TRDD3. The CDR3 extends over 16 amino acids. Germline lookup yields CDR1 TVYSNPD and CDR2 GDNSRS (reference sequence). CDR3 coding DNA: TGTGCCTCCAGACACTGGGGCTCTTCTCGGACCGATGAACTCATCTTT. Translation gives CASRHWGSSRTDELIF.

Points on this clone: A far bigger clonotype differs at one base, so this is likely a read error. Other nucleotide sequences from this sample produce the same CDR3. This chain joins TRAV36/DV7 and TRDJ1, with 13 bases identical to TRDD3. TCRdb leaves out the J gene; it was filled in here by matching the DNA to germline. V lost 5 bases and J lost 0; bases outside the gene matches: 19. The CDR3 sequence is 20 residues long. The germline V gene has CDR1 VTNFRS and CDR2 LTSSGIE (reference sequence). The CDR3 here is CAVRSSPYWGIRTYTDKLIF. The CDR3 DNA reads as TGTGCTGTTCGTTCCTCCCCTTACTGGGGGATACGAACCTACACCGATAAACTCATCTTT.

This clone was seen a handful of times. A far bigger clonotype differs at one base, so this is likely a read error. Other DNA sequences in this sample translate to the same CDR3. V and J are TRDV1 and TRDJ1, with D perhaps matching TRDD2 or TRDD3 (7 bases each). TCRdb leaves out the J gene; it was filled in here by matching the DNA to germline. CDR3 size: 19 residues. V lost 2 bases and J lost 5, with 27 bases in between. The germline V gene has CDR1 TSWWSYY and CDR2 QGS. The CDR3 DNA reads as TGTGCTCTTGGGGAAAAACTTCTTCCTAGCACTGGGGCCCCAGATAAACTCATCTTT. It is translated as CALGEKLLPSTGAPDKLIF.

This clone appeared a few times. The amino acid sequence in TCRdb belongs to a much larger clone and departs from this DNA's translation at residue 8, likely a sequencing read error; the sequence shown is translated from the DNA. The chain couples TRDV2 to TRDJ4, with D perhaps matching TRDD3 (6 bases). Assignment of the J gene here rests on matching the DNA to germline, because TCRdb gives none. CDR1 and CDR2 (germline): GEAIGNYY, EKD. The ends were cut back, 3 bases at V and 0 bases at J, with 16 bases in the middle. The length of the CDR3 is 15 residues. For the CDR3, the DNA is TGTGCCTGTGACCCCATGGGGGGTATATCCAGACCCCTGATCTTT. It specifies CACDPMGGISRPLIF.

This clone appeared many times. The chain combines TRDV2 with TRDJ1; 9 bases fit TRDD3. The trim removed 4 bases at V and 4 bases at J, leaving 9 bases unmatched. Germline V gene lookup returns CDR1 GEAIGNYY and CDR2 EKD. CDR3 size: 15 residues. Written as DNA, the CDR3 is TGTGCCTGTGATCCTGTACTGGGGGACCTCGATAAACTCATCTTT. Encoded protein: CACDPVLGDLDKLIF.